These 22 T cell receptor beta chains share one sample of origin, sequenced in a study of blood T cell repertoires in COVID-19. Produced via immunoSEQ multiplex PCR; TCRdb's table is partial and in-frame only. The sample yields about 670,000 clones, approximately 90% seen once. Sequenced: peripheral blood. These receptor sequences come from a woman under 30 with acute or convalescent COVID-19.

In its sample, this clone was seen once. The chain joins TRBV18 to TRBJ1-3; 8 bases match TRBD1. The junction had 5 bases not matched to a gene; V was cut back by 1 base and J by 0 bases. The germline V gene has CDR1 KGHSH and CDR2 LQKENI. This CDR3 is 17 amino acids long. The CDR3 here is CASSPRPGQGSGNTIYF. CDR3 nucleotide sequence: TGTGCCAGCTCACCACGTCCAGGACAGGGCTCTGGAAACACCATATATTTT.

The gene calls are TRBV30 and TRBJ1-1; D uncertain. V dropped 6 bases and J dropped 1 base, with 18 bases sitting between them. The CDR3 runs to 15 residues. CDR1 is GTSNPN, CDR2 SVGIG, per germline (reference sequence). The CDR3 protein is CACGWAAGPNTEAFF. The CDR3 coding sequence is TGTGCCTGCGGTTGGGCAGCGGGTCCGAACACTGAAGCTTTCTTT.

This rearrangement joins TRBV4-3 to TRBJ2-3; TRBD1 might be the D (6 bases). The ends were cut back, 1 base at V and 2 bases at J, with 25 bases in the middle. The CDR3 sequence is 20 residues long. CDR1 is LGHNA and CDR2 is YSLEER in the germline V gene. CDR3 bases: TGCGCCAGCAGCCAAGGGTTCTCAACGTGGCGGACAGTCGCCACAGATACGCAGTATTTT. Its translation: CASSQGFSTWRTVATDTQYF.

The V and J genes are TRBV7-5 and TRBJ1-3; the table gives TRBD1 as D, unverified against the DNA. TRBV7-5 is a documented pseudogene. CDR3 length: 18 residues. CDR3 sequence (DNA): TGTGCCAGAAGCCTATCCCCCGGACAGGGTCTGTTTGGAAACACCATATATTTT. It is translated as CARSLSPGQGLFGNTIYF.

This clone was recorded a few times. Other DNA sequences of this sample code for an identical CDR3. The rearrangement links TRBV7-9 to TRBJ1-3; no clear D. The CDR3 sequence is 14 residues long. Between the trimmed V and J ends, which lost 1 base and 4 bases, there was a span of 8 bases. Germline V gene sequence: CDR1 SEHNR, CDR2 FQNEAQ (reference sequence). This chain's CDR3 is CASSLDSSGNTIYF. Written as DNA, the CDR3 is TGTGCCAGCAGCTTAGACAGTTCCGGAAACACCATATATTTT.

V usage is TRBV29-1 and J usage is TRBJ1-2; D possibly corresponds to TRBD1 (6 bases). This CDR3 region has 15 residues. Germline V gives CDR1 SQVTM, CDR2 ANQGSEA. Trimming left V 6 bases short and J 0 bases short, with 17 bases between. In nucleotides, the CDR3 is TGCAGCGTACAAGGGGCTGGGGGCGCTAACTATGGCTACACCTTC. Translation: CSVQGAGGANYGYTF.

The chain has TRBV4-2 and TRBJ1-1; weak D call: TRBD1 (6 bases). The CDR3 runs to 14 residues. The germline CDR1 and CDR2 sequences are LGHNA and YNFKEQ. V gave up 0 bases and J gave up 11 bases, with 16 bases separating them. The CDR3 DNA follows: TGTGCCAGCAGCCAAGATCTACCCAGGGGAGAGGCTTTCTTT. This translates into CASSQDLPRGEAFF.

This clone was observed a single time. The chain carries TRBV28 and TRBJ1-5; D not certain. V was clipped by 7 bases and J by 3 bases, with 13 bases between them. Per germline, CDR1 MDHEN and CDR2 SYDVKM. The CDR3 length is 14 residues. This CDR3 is CASNESPTNQPQHF. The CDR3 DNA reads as TGTGCCAGCAACGAATCGCCTACCAATCAGCCCCAGCATTTT. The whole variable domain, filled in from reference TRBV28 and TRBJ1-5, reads DVKVTQSSRYLVKRTGEKVFLECVQDMDHENMFWYRQDPGLGLRLIYFSYDVKMKEKGDIPEGYSVSREKKERFSLILESASTNQTSMYLCASNESPTNQPQHFGDGTRLSIL.

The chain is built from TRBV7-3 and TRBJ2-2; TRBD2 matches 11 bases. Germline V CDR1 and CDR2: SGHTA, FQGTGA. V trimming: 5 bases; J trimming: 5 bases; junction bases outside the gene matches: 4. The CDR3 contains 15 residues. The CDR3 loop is CASSPTSGGTGELFF. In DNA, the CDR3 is TGTGCCAGCAGCCCTACTAGCGGGGGTACCGGGGAGCTGTTTTTT.

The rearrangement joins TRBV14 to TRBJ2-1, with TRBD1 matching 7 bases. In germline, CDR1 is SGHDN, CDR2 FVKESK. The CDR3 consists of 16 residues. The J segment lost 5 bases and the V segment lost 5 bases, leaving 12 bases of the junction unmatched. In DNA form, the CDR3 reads TGTGCCAGCAGCGCTTACAGGGGCCCCCCAAACAATGAGCAGTTCTTC. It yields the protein CASSAYRGPPNNEQFF.

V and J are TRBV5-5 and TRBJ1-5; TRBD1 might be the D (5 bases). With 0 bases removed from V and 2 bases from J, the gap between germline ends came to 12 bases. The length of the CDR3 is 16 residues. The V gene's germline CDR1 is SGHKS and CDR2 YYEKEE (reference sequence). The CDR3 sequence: CASSLEGWGGNQPQHF. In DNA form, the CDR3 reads TGTGCCAGCAGCTTGGAGGGTTGGGGCGGCAATCAGCCCCAGCATTTT.

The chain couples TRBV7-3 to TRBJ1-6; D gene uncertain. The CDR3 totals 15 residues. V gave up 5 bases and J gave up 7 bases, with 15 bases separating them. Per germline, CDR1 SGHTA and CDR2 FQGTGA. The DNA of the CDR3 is TGTGCCAGCAGCCCAAAAGGCGCGGGGAATTCACCCCTCCACTTT. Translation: CASSPKGAGNSPLHF.

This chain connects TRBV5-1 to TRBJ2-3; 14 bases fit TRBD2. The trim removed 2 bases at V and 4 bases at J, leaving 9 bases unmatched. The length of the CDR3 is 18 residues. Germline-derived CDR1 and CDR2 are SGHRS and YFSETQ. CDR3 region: CASSLGLAGGRNSDTQYF. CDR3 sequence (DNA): TGCGCCAGCAGCTTAGGACTAGCGGGGGGCCGAAATTCAGATACGCAGTATTTT. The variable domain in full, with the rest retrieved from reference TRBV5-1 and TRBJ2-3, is KAGVTQTPRYLIKTRGQQVTLSCSPISGHRSVSWYQQTPGQGLQFLFEYFSETQRNKGNFPGRFSGRQFSNSRSEMNVSTLELGDSALYLCASSLGLAGGRNSDTQYFGPGTRLTVL.

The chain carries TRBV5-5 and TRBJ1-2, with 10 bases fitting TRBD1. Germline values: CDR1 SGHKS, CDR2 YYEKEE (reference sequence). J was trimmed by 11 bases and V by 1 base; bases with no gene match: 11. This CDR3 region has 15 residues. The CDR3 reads CASSLIETGGLRYTF. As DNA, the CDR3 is TGTGCCAGCAGCTTGATCGAGACAGGGGGCCTGAGGTACACCTTC.

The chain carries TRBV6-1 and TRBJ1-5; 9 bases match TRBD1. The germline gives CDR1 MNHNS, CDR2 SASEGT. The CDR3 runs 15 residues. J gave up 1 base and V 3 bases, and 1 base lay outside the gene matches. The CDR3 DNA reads TGTGCCAGCAGTGAGGGGACAGGGAGCAATCAGCCCCAGCATTTT. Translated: CASSEGTGSNQPQHF.

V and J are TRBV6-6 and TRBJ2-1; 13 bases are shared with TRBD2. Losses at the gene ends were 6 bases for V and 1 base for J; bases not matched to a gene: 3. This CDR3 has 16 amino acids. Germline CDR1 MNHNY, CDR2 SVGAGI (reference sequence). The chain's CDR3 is CASSKLAGGSYNEQFF. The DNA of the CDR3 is TGTGCCAGCAGCAAACTAGCGGGGGGGTCCTACAATGAGCAGTTCTTC.

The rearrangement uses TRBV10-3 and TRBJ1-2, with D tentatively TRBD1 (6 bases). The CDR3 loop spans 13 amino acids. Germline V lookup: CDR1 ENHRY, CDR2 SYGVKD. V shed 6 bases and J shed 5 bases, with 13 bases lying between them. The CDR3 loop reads CAIRRDTGYGYTF. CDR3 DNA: TGTGCCATCAGAAGGGACACTGGTTATGGCTACACCTTC.

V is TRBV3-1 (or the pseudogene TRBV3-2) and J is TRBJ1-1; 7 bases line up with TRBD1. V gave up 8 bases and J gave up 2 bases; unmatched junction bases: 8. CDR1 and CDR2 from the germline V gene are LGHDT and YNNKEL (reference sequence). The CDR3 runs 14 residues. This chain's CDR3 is CASGTGALNTEAFF. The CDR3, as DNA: TGTGCCAGCGGAACAGGGGCGTTAAACACTGAAGCTTTCTTT.

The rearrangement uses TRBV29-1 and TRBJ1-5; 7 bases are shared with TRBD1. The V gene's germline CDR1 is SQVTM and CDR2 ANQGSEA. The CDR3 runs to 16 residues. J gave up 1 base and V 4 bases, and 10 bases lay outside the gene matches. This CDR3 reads CSVGYAGGGSNQPQHF. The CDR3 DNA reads TGCAGCGTTGGATACGCAGGGGGAGGAAGCAATCAGCCCCAGCATTTT. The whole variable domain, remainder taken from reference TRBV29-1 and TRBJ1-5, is SAVISQKPSRDICQRGTSLTIQCQVDSQVTMMFWYRQQPGQSLTLIATANQGSEATYESGFVIDKFPISRPNLTFSTLTVSNMSPEDSSIYLCSVGYAGGGSNQPQHFGDGTRLSIL.

The CDR3 nucleotides read TGTGCCAGCAGCGACAGGGCCGGATATAGCAATCAGCCCCAGCATTTT. Translated, it gives CASSDRAGYSNQPQHF. The chain links TRBV7-2 to TRBJ1-5, with 7 positions matching TRBD1. J gave up 0 bases and V 5 bases, and 7 bases lay outside the gene matches. The CDR3 length is 16 residues. The germline V gene has CDR1 SGHTA and CDR2 FQGNSA.

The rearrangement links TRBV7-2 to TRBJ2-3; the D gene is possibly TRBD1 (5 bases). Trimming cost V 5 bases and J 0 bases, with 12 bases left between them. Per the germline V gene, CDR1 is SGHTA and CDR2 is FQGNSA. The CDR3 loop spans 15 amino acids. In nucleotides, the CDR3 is TGTGCCAGCAGCCCGGACACCCCTAGCACAGATACGCAGTATTTT. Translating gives CASSPDTPSTDTQYF.

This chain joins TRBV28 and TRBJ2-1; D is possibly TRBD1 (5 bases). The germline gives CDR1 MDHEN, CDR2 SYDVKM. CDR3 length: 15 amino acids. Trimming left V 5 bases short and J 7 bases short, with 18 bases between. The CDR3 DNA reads TGTGCCAGCAGTCCACCAGGGTGGTCGAAGAATGAGCAGTTCTTC. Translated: CASSPPGWSKNEQFF.